These T cell receptor beta chains were read from a single sample in a study of long-term antiretroviral therapy in people with HIV. The repertoire was sequenced with immunoSEQ multiplex PCR; TCRdb's copy has only in-frame clones and lacks some. The data show 17,000 or so clones, roughly 80% seen once. The material was unsorted PBMCs, obtained around 1.2 years before starting antiretroviral therapy. These receptors were collected from a man aged 25-45 years with HIV. The CDR3 runs from the conserved cysteine through the conserved F or W. Each record gives: D gene, J gene, V gene, clone size, CDR3 DNA, CDR3 protein. The D gene is left open where the match is weak. Part of the rows lack a size; the others show once, few, many or a class for expanded clones.

>TRBD2|TRBJ2-1|TRBV6-5|.
TGTGCCAGCAGTTACAATCCCACTAGCGGGGGGCATGAGCAGTTCTTC
CASSYNPTSGGHEQFF
>TRBD1|TRBJ1-3|TRBV9|.
TGTGCCAGCAGCGTAGCGCAGGGGGCGTATCCTGGAAACACCATATATTTT
CASSVAQGAYPGNTIYF
>TRBD1|TRBJ1-4|TRBV27|.
TGTGCCAGCAGCCAAACAGGGGCGGATGAAAAACTGTTTTTT
CASSQTGADEKLFF
>.|TRBJ2-1|TRBV19|.
TGTGCCAGTAGACAGGGCTACAATGAGCAGTTCTTC
CASRQGYNEQFF
>TRBD1|TRBJ1-1|TRBV6-4|.
TGTGCCAGCAGGGACAGGGGGAGGGAGAACACTGAAGCTTTCTTT
CASRDRGRENTEAFF
>TRBD1|TRBJ1-1|TRBV11-1|.
TGTGCCAGCAGCTTAGTGGGACAGGGGATTGCTGAAGCTTTCTTT
CASSLVGQGIAEAFF
>TRBD2|TRBJ2-7|TRBV7-2|.
TGTGCCAGCAGCTTACTAGCGGGAGTAAGCTACGAGCAGTACTTC
CASSLLAGVSYEQYF
>.|TRBJ2-4|TRBV28|.
TGTGCCAGCAGGGTGGGCTTAGTCGGCGGGAAGAGCATTCAGTACTTC
CASRVGLVGGKSIQYF
>.|TRBJ2-2|TRBV30|once
TGTGCCTGGAGTGTTGGGCGGGCCGGGGAGCTGTTTTTT
CAWSVGRAGELFF
>TRBD2|TRBJ2-7|TRBV27|few
TGTGCCAGCAGTCCGACTAGCGGGAGACTGGGGCAGTACTTC
CASSPTSGRLGQYF
>TRBD1|TRBJ1-4|TRBV5-4|.
TGTGCCAGCAGCTTCGGACAGGGGAAGGGGACTAATGAAAAACTGTTTTTT
CASSFGQGKGTNEKLFF
>TRBD1|TRBJ2-7|TRBV7-9|once
TGTGCCAGCAGTCAGGGGGCGCAGCAGTACTTC
CASSQGAQQYF
>.|TRBJ2-5|TRBV29-1|.
TGCAGCGTTGAAGGCTCCAACCAAGAGACCCAGTACTTC
CSVEGSNQETQYF
>.|TRBJ2-5|TRBV18|.
TGTGCCAGCTCCCCGGGTGGGGAGACCCAGTACTTC
CASSPGGETQYF
>TRBD1|TRBJ2-7|TRBV7-9|.
TGTGCCAGCAGCTCGACGAAGACAGGGCCCTACGAGCAGTACTTC
CASSSTKTGPYEQYF
>.|TRBJ2-7|TRBV6-1|.
TGTGCCAGCAGTGGGACCCAAGGCAGCCTCTACGAGCAGTACTTC
CASSGTQGSLYEQYF
>TRBD2|TRBJ2-5|TRBV9|.
TGTGCCAGCAACCTCGCTAGCGGGAGTGGGGAGACCCAGTACTTC
CASNLASGSGETQYF
>TRBD1|TRBJ2-7|TRBV11-3|.
TGTGCCTACAAGGGGGCAGAATGGCCATCTGAGCGGTACGAGCAGTACTTC
CAYKGAEWPSERYEQYF
>TRBD1|TRBJ2-1|TRBV11-3|large
TGTGCCAGCAGCGATACCGGACAGGAGGTTCCGTTCTTC
CASSDTGQEVPFF
>.|TRBJ1-5|TRBV28|.
TGTGCCAGCAGTTCCGTCGGTCAGCCCCAGCATTTT
CASSSVGQPQHF
>.|TRBJ2-7|TRBV25-1|.
TGTGCCAGCAGTGATCCCGGGAACCCATCCTACGAGCAGTACTTC
CASSDPGNPSYEQYF
>TRBD1|TRBJ1-3|TRBV15|.
TGTGCCACCAGCAGAGATCCGGGACAGTTGTCTGGAAACACCATATATTTT
CATSRDPGQLSGNTIYF
>.|TRBJ1-4|TRBV7-9|once
TGTGCCAGCAGCTTGCCCCAGGGCGTGCAGGAAAAACTGTTTTTT
CASSLPQGVQEKLFF
>.|TRBJ1-2|TRBV1|.
TGCACCAGCAGCCAAAGCAGGGGGCCTACCGTCTCCACCTTC
CTSSQSRGPTVSTF
>.|TRBJ1-2|TRBV29-1|.
TGCAGCGTTGAACCCCTTCCCGGTGGGGGGGGCTATGGCTACACCTTC
CSVEPLPGGGGYGYTF
>.|TRBJ2-7|TRBV30|.
TGTGCCTGCTCCTTCGGCGGCTCCTACGAGCAGTACTTC
CACSFGGSYEQYF
>TRBD1|TRBJ1-2|TRBV6-6|.
TGTGCCAGCAGTCTCCGCGACAGGGGGACTATTGGCTACACCTTC
CASSLRDRGTIGYTF
>.|TRBJ1-6|TRBV10-3|.
TGTGCCATCAGTGAGTCGCGGGAACCCCTCCACTTT
CAISESREPLHF
>TRBD2|TRBJ2-3|TRBV11-2|.
TGTGCCAGCAGCTTAGATCCTAGCGGGGTCACAGATACGCAGTATTTT
CASSLDPSGVTDTQYF
>.|TRBJ2-5|TRBV11-2|.
TGTGCCAGCAGCTTTCGAAGGGGGACCCAGTACTTC
CASSFRRGTQYF
>.|TRBJ2-5|TRBV7-9|once
TGTGCCAGCAGCAGGGGAATCCAAGAGACCCAGTACTTC
CASSRGIQETQYF
>.|TRBJ1-3|TRBV7-8|.
TGTGCCAGCAGCGAGACCAGGGCTGGAAACACCATATATTTT
CASSETRAGNTIYF
>TRBD1|TRBJ1-2|TRBV10-3|.
TGTGCCATCACGGGACAGGAGTTGGACCGTGGCTACACCTTC
CAITGQELDRGYTF
>.|TRBJ2-4|TRBV6-6|once
TGTGCCACCCTGACTAAAAACATTCAGTACTTC
CATLTKNIQYF
>.|TRBJ2-6|TRBV2|.
TGTGCCAGCAGTGAGTGGGGACACCAAAACTCTGGGGCCAACGTCCTGACTTTC
CASSEWGHQNSGANVLTF
>TRBD2|TRBJ2-7|TRBV19|.
TGTGCCAGTAACCCGAGCGGGAGCTCCTACGAGCAGTACTTC
CASNPSGSSYEQYF
>.|TRBJ2-1|TRBV10-3|.
TGTGCCATCAGTGAGCAGGGGTTGTTTGAGCAGTTCTTC
CAISEQGLFEQFF
>TRBD1|TRBJ1-5|TRBV4-1|.
TGCGCCAGCAGCCAAGATAGAACAGGGGATGGGCAGCCCCAGCATTTT
CASSQDRTGDGQPQHF
>.|TRBJ1-6|TRBV19|.
TGTGCCAGTAGCCGTAGGAGGGACGAGAATTCACCCCTCCACTTT
CASSRRRDENSPLHF
>.|TRBJ2-7|TRBV13|.
TGTGCCAGCCGCCTTGGGGGCTCGTCCTACGAGCAGTACTTC
CASRLGGSSYEQYF
>.|TRBJ1-5|TRBV19|.
TGTGCCAGTAGCTCAACAGGGACGAGCAATCAGCCCCAGCATTTT
CASSSTGTSNQPQHF
>.|TRBJ1-2|TRBV10-2|.
TGCGCCAGCAGTGATTTGGACCCCGGGGACTATGGCTACACCTTC
CASSDLDPGDYGYTF
>TRBD2|TRBJ2-7|TRBV30|.
TGTGCCTGGAGGATACTAGCGGGAGTAGGCGAGCAGTACTTC
CAWRILAGVGEQYF
>.|TRBJ1-1|TRBV11-2|few
TGTGCCAGCAGCCCGTACAAGGCTTTCTTT
CASSPYKAFF
>.|TRBJ2-5|TRBV7-9|.
TGTGCCAGCAGCCCGCACTACCAAGAGACCCAGTACTTC
CASSPHYQETQYF
>TRBD2|TRBJ2-1|TRBV11-1|once
TGTGCCAGCAGCTTAGCCCCCCCGGGACTAGCTCCAGCTGAGCAGTTCTTC
CASSLAPPGLAPAEQFF
>TRBD2|TRBJ2-1|TRBV27|.
TGTGCCAGCAGTTTACTATCTAGCGGGAGCGCGGATGAGCAGTTCTTC
CASSLLSSGSADEQFF
>.|TRBJ2-7|TRBV19|.
TGTGCCAGTAGTTTGCGGGACTCTTGGACCTACGAGCAGTACTTC
CASSLRDSWTYEQYF
>.|TRBJ2-2|TRBV27|few
TGTGCCAGCACTTTCGACAGGATCTCCGGGGAGCTGTTTTTT
CASTFDRISGELFF
>.|TRBJ1-5|TRBV10-3|.
TGTGCCATCAGTGAAGGCAGTTCCTCCAATCAGCCCCAGCATTTT
CAISEGSSSNQPQHF
>TRBD2|TRBJ2-5|TRBV6-5|.
TGTGCCAGCAGCCGAGCGGGGGCGGGGGTGGAGACCCAGTACTTC
CASSRAGAGVETQYF
>.|TRBJ1-4|TRBV28|.
TGTGCCAGCAGTTTATTGGGGTTTAATGAAAAACTGTTTTTT
CASSLLGFNEKLFF
>TRBD1|TRBJ2-7|TRBV10-3|.
TGTGCCATCAGTAGGGACAGGGCCGCCTACGAGCAGTACTTC
CAISRDRAAYEQYF
>.|TRBJ1-5|TRBV11-2|.
TGTGCCAGCAGCTTAGGGATACAGGCCAATCAGCCCCAGCATTTT
CASSLGIQANQPQHF
>TRBD2|TRBJ2-1|TRBV7-2|.
TGTGCCAGCAGCCCCCGGGCGGGACTAGCGGAACGCAATGAGCAGTTCTTC
CASSPRAGLAERNEQFF
>TRBD1|TRBJ2-1|TRBV5-8|.
TGTGCCAGCAACATCCTGGGACAGGGAGGACACAATGAGCAGTTCTTC
CASNILGQGGHNEQFF
>.|TRBJ2-7|TRBV11-2|.
TGTGCCAGCAGCCATAGGGCCCGCTACGAGCAGTACTTC
CASSHRARYEQYF
>.|TRBJ2-1|TRBV5-8|once
TGTGCCAGCACCTGGGGGGGCGTCGGGGCCGGAGAGCAGTTCTTC
CASTWGGVGAGEQFF
>.|TRBJ1-5|TRBV7-2|few
TGTGCCAGCAGCTTAGGGACACCCGGCAATCAGCCCCAGCATTTT
CASSLGTPGNQPQHF